This T cell receptor beta chain was retrieved from a study of CD8 T cells in ankylosing spondylitis. Study-wide points: Ankylosing spondylitis blood appeared to be characterized by a TCR beta motif of 8 or 9 highly homologous variants. From matched ankylosing spondylitis synovial fluid, disease-linked clones were reportedly recovered at significantly enriched levels. Before this, some motif variants had been reported in reactive arthritis synovial fluid and blood.

Between the trimmed V and J ends, which lost 2 bases and 9 bases, there was a span of 14 bases. CDR1 and CDR2 from the germline V gene are MNHEY and SVGEGT. The CDR3 is 14 amino acids. With molecular barcodes, quantitative 5'-RACE was used to make the TCR beta libraries. TCRdb reprocessed the 5' RACE reads with MiXCR, giving one entry per CDR3 protein. Of 500,000 or so distinct CDR3 sequences listed, approximately 5.3% were seen once; the top ten hold roughly 3.3%. This clonotype was recorded many times. Its antigen is unidentified. The origin of this receptor is a male donor with ankylosing spondylitis. Sequencing was performed on blood, either unsorted or a sorted T cell fraction (not recorded which). The V gene is TRBV6-2 or TRBV6-3, the J gene TRBJ2-1, with D uncertain. This CDR3 reads CASSYREEVIEQFF. The CDR3 bases are TGTGCCAGCAGTTACCGTGAGGAAGTAATTGAGCAGTTCTTC.